These 23 T cell receptor beta chains came from one sample sequenced in a study of molecular identifiers for immune sequencing clone quantification. MiXCR, run by TCRdb on the PCR reads, gives a single entry per CDR3 protein. The repertoire holds about 100,000 distinct CDR3 sequences, about 21% seen once, with approximately 1% in the top ten. Specimen: naive CD8+ T cells from blood, with Jurkat cell RNA spiked in. Subset noted: FACS-sorted CD8+CD4-CCR7+CD45RA+ naive T cells. The receptors shown here come from a human donor in good health. Some libraries in this study had Jurkat cell RNA spiked in.

This clonotype occurred many times. The chain links TRBV5-4 to TRBJ2-7, with 7 bases aligning to TRBD1. Germline loops: CDR1 SGHNT, CDR2 YYREEE (reference sequence). After removal of 3 bases from V and 7 bases from J, the junction contained 7 bases not matched to a gene. CDR3 length: 13 amino acids. CDR3 DNA sequence: TGTGCCAGCAGCTCCGTACAGGGGCGGGAGCAGTACTTC. Protein sequence: CASSSVQGREQYF. Full variable domain (remainder filled in from reference TRBV5-4 and TRBJ2-7): ETGVTQSPTHLIKTRGQQVTLRCSSQSGHNTVSWYQQALGQGPQFIFQYYREEENGRGNFPPRFSGLQFPNYSSELNVNALELDDSALYLCASSSVQGREQYFGPGTRLTVT.

This clonotype has a count of ten or more. The CDR3 DNA follows: TGTGCCAGCAGCGGTCCTCTTTCCGGGGAGCTGTTTTTT. Its translation: CASSGPLSGELFF. This rearrangement joins TRBV9 to TRBJ2-2; D is uncertain. The CDR3 extends over 13 amino acids. Per germline, CDR1 SGDLS and CDR2 YYNGEE. Trimming took 3 bases from V and 6 from J, leaving 9 bases between them.

This clonotype showed up just a few times. Being one base from a much bigger clone, this may be a read error. The chain combines TRBV9 with TRBJ1-1; weak D call: TRBD1 (6 bases). CDR3 length equals 17 residues. From germline, CDR1 is SGDLS and CDR2 YYNGEE. The V end was cut by 3 bases, the J end by 4 bases, with 22 bases between. CDR3 nucleotide sequence: TGTGCCAGCAGCGCCCCAGGGGTCGGCGTGTGGGGCACTGAAGCTTTCTTT. Translating gives CASSAPGVGVWGTEAFF.

The chain is built from TRBV4-3 and TRBJ2-1; no reliable D call. Germline CDR1 reads LGHNA; CDR2 reads YSLEER. Trimming shortened V by 0 bases and J by 0 bases, and 6 bases separated the two germline ends. The length of the CDR3 is 15 residues. In DNA, the CDR3 is TGCGCCAGCAGCCAAGATTCGGCCTCCTACAATGAGCAGTTCTTC. This sequence encodes CASSQDSASYNEQFF.

This chain joins TRBV21-1 and TRBJ1-5. TRBV21-1 is a pseudogene segment. The CDR3 contains 16 residues. This chain's CDR3 is CASSKEGRWENQPQHF. The CDR3 bases are TGTGCCAGCAGCAAAGAGGGTAGGTGGGAAAATCAGCCCCAGCATTTT.

This clonotype was recorded many times. The chain joins TRBV4-3 to TRBJ2-3; 8 nucleotides match TRBD2. The CDR3 length is 17 residues. Germline V gene sequence: CDR1 LGHNA, CDR2 YSLEER. Trimming at V came to 1 base and at J to 6 bases, leaving 12 bases not matched to a gene. The CDR3 loop is CASSQVGPRREADTQYF. The CDR3 DNA follows: TGCGCCAGCAGCCAAGTTGGTCCCAGGCGGGAGGCGGATACGCAGTATTTT.

In its sample, this clonotype was seen many times. CDR3 coding DNA: TGTGCTAGTGGTTCCGGGACAGGGGCCGGGAACACTGAAGCTTTCTTT. Translating it yields CASGSGTGAGNTEAFF. The chain uses TRBV12-5 and TRBJ1-1; 10 nucleotides align to TRBD1. This CDR3 is 16 amino acids long. V shed 4 bases, J shed 1 base, and the junction held 6 bases outside the gene matches. The germline V gene has CDR1 LGHNT and CDR2 FRNRAP.

This clonotype came up many times. This chain uses TRBV5-4 with TRBJ2-7, with 11 bases fitting TRBD1. Germline-derived CDR1 and CDR2 are SGHNT and YYREEE (reference sequence). This CDR3 is built from 14 residues. The V gene end was trimmed by 4 bases and the J gene end by 2 bases; junction bases not matched to a gene: 2. The chain's CDR3 is CASSGTGGTYEQYF. The CDR3 region has the DNA TGTGCCAGCAGCGGGACAGGGGGTACCTACGAGCAGTACTTC.

This clonotype has at least ten counts. The chain recombines TRBV7-2 with TRBJ1-1; D is undetermined. CDR3 length: 16 amino acids. Germline CDR1 SGHTA, CDR2 FQGNSA. Trimming left V 5 bases short and J 4 bases short, with 20 bases between. Here the CDR3 reads CASSPVEGLGSTEAFF. CDR3 nucleotides: TGTGCCAGCAGCCCAGTCGAGGGTTTGGGGTCCACTGAAGCTTTCTTT.

This clonotype occurred many times. V is TRBV19 and J is TRBJ2-7; possibly TRBD1 for D (6 bases). The V and J ends lost 9 bases and 3 bases respectively, with 9 bases between them. CDR3 length: 11 residues. CDR1 and CDR2 from the germline V gene are LNHDA and SQIVND (reference sequence). CDR3 amino acids: CASGQHYEQYF. The CDR3, as DNA: TGTGCCAGCGGACAGCACTACGAGCAGTACTTC.

This clonotype was observed many times. V gene TRBV4-3 combines with J gene TRBJ1-2; D perhaps matches TRBD1 (6 bases). The CDR3 runs 18 residues. From germline, CDR1 is LGHNA and CDR2 YSLEER. The V end lost 0 bases, the J end lost 5 bases, and 22 bases lay between the germline ends. DNA for the CDR3: TGCGCCAGCAGCCAAGATCAAACTTTGGGGGCCGGTTGGTATGGCTACACCTTC. Protein: CASSQDQTLGAGWYGYTF.

On this clonotype: A much larger clone sits a single nucleotide away, making a read error possible. J is TRBJ2-3 and V is TRBV9; D is possibly TRBD2 (5 bases). Germline lookup yields CDR1 SGDLS and CDR2 YYNGEE. This CDR3 region has 16 residues. The CDR3 region has the DNA TGTGCCTGCAGCGTAGAGTTAGCGCTCAGATCAGATACGCAGTATTTT. It codes for CACSVELALRSDTQYF.

At least ten counts were recorded for this clonotype. V is TRBV5-4 and J is TRBJ1-1, with D hard to call. Per the germline V gene, CDR1 is SGHNT and CDR2 is YYREEE (reference sequence). This CDR3 spans 14 amino acids. V was shortened by 2 bases and J by 1 base, with 9 bases between the two germline ends. CDR3 nucleotide sequence: TGTGCCAGCAGCTTTTCCAACCCGAACACTGAAGCTTTCTTT. This sequence encodes CASSFSNPNTEAFF.

The table lists this clonotype with many counts. The V and J genes are TRBV7-8 and TRBJ2-1; the match to TRBD2 covers 10 bases. Trimming cost V 6 bases and J 2 bases; bases outside gene matches: 7. Looked up from germline, CDR1 is SGHVS and CDR2 is FQNEAQ. The CDR3 is 16 amino acids. The CDR3 DNA reads as TGTGCCAGCAGTCCACTAGCGGGGCTTGCCTACAATGAGCAGTTCTTC. Amino acid sequence: CASSPLAGLAYNEQFF.

In regard to this clonotype: Being one base from a much bigger clone, this may be a read error. This chain's CDR3 is CASSQSLGRFNEKLVF. The CDR3 coding sequence is TGCGCCAGCAGCCAATCCCTGGGAAGATTTAATGAAAAACTGGTTTTT. The chain is built from TRBV4-3 and TRBJ1-4; D remains unclear. Germline assignment: CDR1 LGHNA and CDR2 YSLEER. This CDR3 comprises 16 residues.

The gene calls are TRBV7-2 and TRBJ2-7; possible D gene TRBD2, 5 bases. Germline values: CDR1 SGHTA, CDR2 FQGNSA. This CDR3 is built from 15 residues. Between the trimmed V and J ends, which lost 1 base and 3 bases, there was a span of 13 bases. The CDR3 sequence is CASSLDGGSIYEQYF. DNA of the CDR3: TGTGCCAGCAGCTTAGACGGCGGGTCAATCTACGAGCAGTACTTC.

This clonotype was seen ten or more times. J is TRBJ1-5 and V is TRBV12-5; no clear D gene. V was shortened by 4 bases and J by 1 base, with 8 bases between the two germline ends. The length of the CDR3 is 14 residues. Germline V gives CDR1 LGHNT, CDR2 FRNRAP. CDR3 loop: CASGSLGSNQPQHF. CDR3 DNA: TGTGCTAGTGGTTCCCTGGGGAGCAATCAGCCCCAGCATTTT. The whole variable domain, filled in from reference TRBV12-5 and TRBJ1-5, reads DARVTQTPRHKVTEMGQEVTMRCQPILGHNTVFWYRQTMMQGLELLAYFRNRAPLDDSGMPKDRFSAEMPDATLATLKIQPSEPRDSAVYFCASGSLGSNQPQHFGDGTRLSIL.

This clonotype was seen at least ten times. CDR3 in amino acids: CASSLEGLAMNTEAFF. In nucleotides, the CDR3 is TGTGCCAGCAGCTTAGAAGGCCTCGCTATGAACACTGAAGCTTTCTTT. The V gene is TRBV7-2, the J gene TRBJ1-1; D remains ambiguous. This CDR3 has 16 residues. Germline V gene data show CDR1 as SGHTA and CDR2 as FQGNSA. The germline V and J ends were trimmed by 1 base and 0 bases, with 12 bases remaining between them.

J is TRBJ1-5 and V is TRBV19; D call uncertain. Germline lookup yields CDR1 LNHDA and CDR2 SQIVND (reference sequence). This CDR3 is 19 amino acids long. Deletions cut 2 bases from V and 0 bases from J, with 20 bases between. The CDR3: CASSIPQIRGSYSNQPQHF. CDR3 nucleotides: TGTGCCAGTAGTATACCCCAGATCCGCGGTTCGTATAGCAATCAGCCCCAGCATTTT.

This clonotype was observed many times. This rearrangement joins TRBV10-3 to TRBJ2-7, with a weak D call TRBD2 (5 bases). The germline CDR1 and CDR2 sequences are ENHRY and SYGVKD. V was pared by 8 bases and J by 6 bases, with 14 bases between. This CDR3 contains 12 residues. The CDR3 sequence: CAISEGIGEQYF. CDR3 nucleotide sequence: TGTGCCATCTCCGAGGGAATCGGCGAGCAGTACTTC.

This clonotype was counted a few times. The rearrangement uses TRBV7-8 and TRBJ2-7; 7 bases line up with TRBD1. With 3 bases clipped from V and 0 bases from J, the junction kept 11 bases outside the gene matches. Germline V CDR1 and CDR2: SGHVS, FQNEAQ. The CDR3 spans 17 residues. The chain's CDR3 is CASSFGTDLPTSYEQYF. The CDR3 DNA reads TGTGCCAGCAGCTTTGGGACAGACCTTCCAACCTCCTACGAGCAGTACTTC. Filled out from reference TRBV7-8 and TRBJ2-7, the complete variable domain reads GAGVSQSPRYKVAKRGQDVALRCDPISGHVSLFWYQQALGQGPEFLTYFQNEAQLDKSGLPSDRFFAERPEGSVSTLKIQRTQQEDSAVYLCASSFGTDLPTSYEQYFGPGTRLTVT.

As to this clonotype: This clone may be a read error of a much larger clone one base away. V gene TRBV20-1 combines with J gene TRBJ2-3; D may be TRBD1 (5 bases). This CDR3 is 13 amino acids long. From germline, CDR1 is DFQATT and CDR2 SNEGSKA (reference sequence). For the CDR3, the DNA is TGCAGTGCCCCCCCCGGCATCACAGGTACGCAGTATTTT. It encodes CSAPPGITGTQYF.

This clonotype was seen many times. The chain joins TRBV4-2 to TRBJ2-7; the D gene is possibly TRBD1 (6 bases). Germline values: CDR1 LGHNA, CDR2 YNFKEQ. The CDR3 length is 15 residues. Trimming cost V 0 bases and J 12 bases, with 21 bases left between them. DNA for the CDR3: TGTGCCAGCAGCCAAGATGGGGGCACCTGGGCGTCGTTGTACTTC. Amino acid sequence: CASSQDGGTWASLYF.